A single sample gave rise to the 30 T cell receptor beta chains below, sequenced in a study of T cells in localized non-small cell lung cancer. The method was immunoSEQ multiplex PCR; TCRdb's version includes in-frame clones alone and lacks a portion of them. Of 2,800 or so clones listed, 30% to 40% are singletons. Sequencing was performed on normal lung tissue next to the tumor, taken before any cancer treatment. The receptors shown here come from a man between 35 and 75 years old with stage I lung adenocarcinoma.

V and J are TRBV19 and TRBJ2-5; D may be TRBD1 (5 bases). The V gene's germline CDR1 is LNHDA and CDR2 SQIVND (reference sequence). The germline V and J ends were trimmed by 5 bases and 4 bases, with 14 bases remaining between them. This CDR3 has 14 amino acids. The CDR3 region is CASSSRGDRETQYF. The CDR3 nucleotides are TGTGCCAGTAGTTCCCGAGGTGACAGAGAGACCCAGTACTTC.

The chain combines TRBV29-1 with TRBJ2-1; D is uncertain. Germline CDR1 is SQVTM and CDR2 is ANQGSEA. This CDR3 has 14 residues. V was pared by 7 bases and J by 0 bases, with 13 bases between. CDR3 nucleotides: TGCAGCGCTCTAGGGTCTGTCTCCTACAATGAGCAGTTCTTC. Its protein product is CSALGSVSYNEQFF.

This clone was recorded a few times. The chain's CDR3 is CASGTSRDTQYF. As DNA, the CDR3 is TGTGCCAGCGGGACTAGTCGGGATACGCAGTATTTT. The V call is TRBV12-5, the J call TRBJ2-3; 8 bases agree with TRBD2. Germline CDR1 is LGHNT and CDR2 is FRNRAP. The CDR3 contains 12 residues.

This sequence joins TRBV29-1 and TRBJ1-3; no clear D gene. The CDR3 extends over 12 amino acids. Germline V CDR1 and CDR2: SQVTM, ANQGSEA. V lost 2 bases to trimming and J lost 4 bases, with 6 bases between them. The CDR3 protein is CSVETNGNTIYF. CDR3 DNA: TGCAGCGTTGAAACGAACGGAAACACCATATATTTT.

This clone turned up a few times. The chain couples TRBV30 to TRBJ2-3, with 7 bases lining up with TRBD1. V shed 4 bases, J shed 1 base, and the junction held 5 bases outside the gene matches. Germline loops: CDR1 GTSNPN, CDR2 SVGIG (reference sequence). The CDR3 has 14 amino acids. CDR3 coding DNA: TGTGCCTGGAATAACAGGGGTGGCACAGATACGCAGTATTTT. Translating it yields CAWNNRGGTDTQYF.

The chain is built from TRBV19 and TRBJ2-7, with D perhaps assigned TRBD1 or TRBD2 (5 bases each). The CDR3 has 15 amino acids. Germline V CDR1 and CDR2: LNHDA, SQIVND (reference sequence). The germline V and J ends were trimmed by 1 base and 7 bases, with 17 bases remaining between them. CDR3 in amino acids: CASSIVEGTVREQYF. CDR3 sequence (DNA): TGTGCCAGTAGTATAGTTGAGGGGACGGTGAGAGAGCAGTACTTC.

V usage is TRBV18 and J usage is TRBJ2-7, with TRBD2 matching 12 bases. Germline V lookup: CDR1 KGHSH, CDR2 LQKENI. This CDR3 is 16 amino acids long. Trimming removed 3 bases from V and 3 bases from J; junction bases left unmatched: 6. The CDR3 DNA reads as TGTGCCAGCTCACCCCTAGCGGGGGGGAGAGGCTACGAGCAGTACTTC. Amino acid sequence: CASSPLAGGRGYEQYF.

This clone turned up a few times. In DNA form, the CDR3 reads TGTGCCAGCAGTGCCAGGGACTCGGGGCCCCAGCATTTT. Encoded protein: CASSARDSGPQHF. This chain links TRBV25-1 with TRBJ1-5; tentatively, D is TRBD1 (5 bases). From germline, CDR1 is MGHDK and CDR2 SYGVNS. Trimming left V 4 bases short and J 9 bases short, with 13 bases between. This CDR3 comprises 13 residues.

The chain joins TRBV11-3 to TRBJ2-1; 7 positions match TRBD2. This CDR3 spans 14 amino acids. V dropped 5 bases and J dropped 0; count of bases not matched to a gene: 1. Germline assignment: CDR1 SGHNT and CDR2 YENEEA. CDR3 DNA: TGTGCCAGCAGCCGCGGGAGCTCCTACAATGAGCAGTTCTTC. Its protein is CASSRGSSYNEQFF.

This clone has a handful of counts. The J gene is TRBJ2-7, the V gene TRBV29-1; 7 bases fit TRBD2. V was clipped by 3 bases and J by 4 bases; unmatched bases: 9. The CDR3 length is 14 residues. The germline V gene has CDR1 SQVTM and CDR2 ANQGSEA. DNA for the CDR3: TGCAGCGTTGACCTCGCGGGAGCGGGTTACGAGCAGTACTTC. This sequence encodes CSVDLAGAGYEQYF.

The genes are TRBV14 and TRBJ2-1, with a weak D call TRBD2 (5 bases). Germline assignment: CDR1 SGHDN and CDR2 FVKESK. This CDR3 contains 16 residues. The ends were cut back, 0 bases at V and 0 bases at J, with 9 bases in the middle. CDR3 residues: CASSQDEADSYNEQFF. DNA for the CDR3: TGTGCCAGCAGCCAAGATGAAGCGGACTCCTACAATGAGCAGTTCTTC.

The CDR3 DNA reads as TGTGCCAGCTCACTATATGGCACAGCGCTGACCGGGGAGCTGTTTTTT. It specifies CASSLYGTALTGELFF. This chain links TRBV18 with TRBJ2-2, with unresolved D. Germline V gives CDR1 KGHSH, CDR2 LQKENI. The V end lost 4 bases, the J end lost 5 bases, and 17 bases lay between the germline ends. This CDR3 spans 16 amino acids.

The CDR3 is CASSTQVLNTGELFF. As DNA, the CDR3 is TGTGCCAGTAGTACCCAGGTCCTGAACACCGGGGAGCTGTTTTTT. The gene calls are TRBV19 and TRBJ2-2; the D is unclear. Germline V lookup: CDR1 LNHDA, CDR2 SQIVND (reference sequence). Between the trimmed V and J ends, which lost 4 bases and 1 base, there was a span of 10 bases. The CDR3 loop spans 15 amino acids. Supplemented by reference TRBV19 and TRBJ2-2, the full variable domain reads DGGITQSPKYLFRKEGQNVTLSCEQNLNHDAMYWYRQDPGQGLRLIYYSQIVNDFQKGDIAEGYSVSREKKESFPLTVTSAQKNPTAFYLCASSTQVLNTGELFFGEGSRLTVL.

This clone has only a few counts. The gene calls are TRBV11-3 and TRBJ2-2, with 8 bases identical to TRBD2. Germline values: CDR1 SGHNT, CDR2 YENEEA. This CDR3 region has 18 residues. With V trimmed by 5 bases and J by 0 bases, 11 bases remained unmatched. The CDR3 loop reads CASSPYPLLAANTGELFF. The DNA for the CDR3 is TGTGCCAGCAGCCCTTACCCCCTACTAGCGGCGAACACCGGGGAGCTGTTTTTT.

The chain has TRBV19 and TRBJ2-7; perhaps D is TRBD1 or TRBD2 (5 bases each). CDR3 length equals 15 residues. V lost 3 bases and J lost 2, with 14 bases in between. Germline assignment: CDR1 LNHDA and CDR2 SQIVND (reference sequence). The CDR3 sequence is CASSIYSPGPYEQYF. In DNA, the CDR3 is TGTGCCAGTAGTATTTACTCTCCGGGACCCTACGAGCAGTACTTC.

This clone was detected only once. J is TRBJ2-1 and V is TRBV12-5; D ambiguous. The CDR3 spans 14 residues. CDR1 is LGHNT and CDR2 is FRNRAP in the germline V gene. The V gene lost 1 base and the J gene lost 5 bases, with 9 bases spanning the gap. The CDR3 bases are TGTGCTAGTGGTTTGGGCGCGGTAGACAATGAGCAGTTCTTC. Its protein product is CASGLGAVDNEQFF.

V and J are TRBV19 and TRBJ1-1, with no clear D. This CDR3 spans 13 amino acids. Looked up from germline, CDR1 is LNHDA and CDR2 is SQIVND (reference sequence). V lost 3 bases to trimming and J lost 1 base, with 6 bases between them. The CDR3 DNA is TGTGCCAGTAGTATCTTAGAGAACACTGAAGCTTTCTTT. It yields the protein CASSILENTEAFF.

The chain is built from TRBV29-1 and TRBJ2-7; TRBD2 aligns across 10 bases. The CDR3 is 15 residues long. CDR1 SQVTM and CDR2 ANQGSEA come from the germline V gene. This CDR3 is CRLARVKAGGREQYF. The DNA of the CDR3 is TGCAGGCTGGCCAGAGTCAAAGCGGGAGGGCGCGAGCAGTACTTC.

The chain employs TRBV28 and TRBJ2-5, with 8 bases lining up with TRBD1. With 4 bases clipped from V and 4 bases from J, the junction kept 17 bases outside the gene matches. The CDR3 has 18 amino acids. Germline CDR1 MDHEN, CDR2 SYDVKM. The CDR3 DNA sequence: TGTGCCAGCAGTTCCTACAGGGGGAGAGTGGGAGATCGAGAGACCCAGTACTTC. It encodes CASSSYRGRVGDRETQYF.

CDR3 loop: CASRTDRETEAFF. DNA for the CDR3: TGCGCCAGCAGGACCGACAGGGAAACTGAAGCTTTCTTT. This chain joins TRBV10-2 and TRBJ1-1, with 7 nucleotides matching TRBD1. CDR3 length equals 13 residues. Losses at the gene ends were 6 bases for V and 5 bases for J; bases not matched to a gene: 6. CDR1 is WSHSY and CDR2 is SAAADI in the germline V gene.

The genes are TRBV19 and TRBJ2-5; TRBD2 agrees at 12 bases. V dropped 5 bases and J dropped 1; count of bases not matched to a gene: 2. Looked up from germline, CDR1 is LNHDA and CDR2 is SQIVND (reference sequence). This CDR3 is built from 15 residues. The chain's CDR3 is CASSGGLAGQETQYF. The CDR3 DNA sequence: TGTGCCAGTAGTGGGGGACTAGCGGGCCAAGAGACCCAGTACTTC. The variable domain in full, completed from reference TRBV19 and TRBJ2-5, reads DGGITQSPKYLFRKEGQNVTLSCEQNLNHDAMYWYRQDPGQGLRLIYYSQIVNDFQKGDIAEGYSVSREKKESFPLTVTSAQKNPTAFYLCASSGGLAGQETQYFGPGTRLLVL.

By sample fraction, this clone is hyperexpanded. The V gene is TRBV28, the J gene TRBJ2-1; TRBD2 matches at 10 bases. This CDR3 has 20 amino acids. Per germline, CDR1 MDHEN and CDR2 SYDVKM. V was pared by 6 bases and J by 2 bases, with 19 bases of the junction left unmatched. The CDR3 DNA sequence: TGTGCCAGCAGCCCGCTGGGACTAGCGTCAACCTCCCTGACCTACAATGAGCAGTTCTTC. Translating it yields CASSPLGLASTSLTYNEQFF.

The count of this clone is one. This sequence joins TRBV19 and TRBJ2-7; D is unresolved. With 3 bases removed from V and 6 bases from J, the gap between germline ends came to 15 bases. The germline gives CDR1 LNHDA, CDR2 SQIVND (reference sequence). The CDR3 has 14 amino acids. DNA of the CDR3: TGTGCCAGTAGTATCTCGTCCACCGCCTCCGAGCAGTACTTC. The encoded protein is CASSISSTASEQYF.

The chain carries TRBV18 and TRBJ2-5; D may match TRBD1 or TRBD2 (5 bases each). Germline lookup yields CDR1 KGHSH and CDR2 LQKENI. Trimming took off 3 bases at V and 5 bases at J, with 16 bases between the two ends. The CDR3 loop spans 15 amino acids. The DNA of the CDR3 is TGTGCCAGCTCACCCGAAACCCAGGGACGGGAGACCCAGTACTTC. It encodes CASSPETQGRETQYF. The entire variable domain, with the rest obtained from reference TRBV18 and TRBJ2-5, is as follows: NAGVMQNPRHLVRRRGQEARLRCSPMKGHSHVYWYRQLPEEGLKFMVYLQKENIIDESGMPKERFSAEFPKEGPSILRIQQVVRGDSAAYFCASSPETQGRETQYFGPGTRLLVL.

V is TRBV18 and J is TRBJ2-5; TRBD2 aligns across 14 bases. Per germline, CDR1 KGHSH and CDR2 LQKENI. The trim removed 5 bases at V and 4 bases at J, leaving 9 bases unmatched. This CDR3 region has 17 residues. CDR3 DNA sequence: TGTGCCAGCTCATTCGGGACTAGCGGGAGAGGGGGAGAGACCCAGTACTTC. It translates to CASSFGTSGRGGETQYF.

DNA of the CDR3: TGCGCCAGCAGCTTGGAGGGTTGGGGAACTGAAGCTTTCTTT. Translating it yields CASSLEGWGTEAFF. The rearrangement links TRBV5-1 to TRBJ1-1; D is unclear. V was pared by 0 bases and J by 5 bases, with 11 bases between. This CDR3 contains 14 residues. The germline CDR1 and CDR2 sequences are SGHRS and YFSETQ.

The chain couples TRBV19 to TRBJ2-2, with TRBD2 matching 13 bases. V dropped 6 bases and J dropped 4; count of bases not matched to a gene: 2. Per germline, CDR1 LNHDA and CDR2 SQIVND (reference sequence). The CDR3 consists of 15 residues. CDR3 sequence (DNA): TGTGCCAGTAGGCGGACTAGCGGGAGCACCGGGGAGCTGTTTTTT. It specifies CASRRTSGSTGELFF. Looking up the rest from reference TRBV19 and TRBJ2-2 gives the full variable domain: DGGITQSPKYLFRKEGQNVTLSCEQNLNHDAMYWYRQDPGQGLRLIYYSQIVNDFQKGDIAEGYSVSREKKESFPLTVTSAQKNPTAFYLCASRRTSGSTGELFFGEGSRLTVL.

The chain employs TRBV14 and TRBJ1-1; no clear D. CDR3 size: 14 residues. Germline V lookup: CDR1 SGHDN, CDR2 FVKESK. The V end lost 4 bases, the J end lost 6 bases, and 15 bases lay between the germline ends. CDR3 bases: TGTGCCAGCAGCCCGCAGGTCATTCGGCCTGAAGCTTTCTTT. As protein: CASSPQVIRPEAFF.

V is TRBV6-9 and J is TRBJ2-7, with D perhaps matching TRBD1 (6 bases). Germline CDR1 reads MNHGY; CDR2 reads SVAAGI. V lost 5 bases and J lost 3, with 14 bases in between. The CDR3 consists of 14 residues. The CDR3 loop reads CASSLSQGYYEQYF. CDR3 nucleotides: TGTGCCAGCAGTCTCTCACAGGGCTACTACGAGCAGTACTTC.

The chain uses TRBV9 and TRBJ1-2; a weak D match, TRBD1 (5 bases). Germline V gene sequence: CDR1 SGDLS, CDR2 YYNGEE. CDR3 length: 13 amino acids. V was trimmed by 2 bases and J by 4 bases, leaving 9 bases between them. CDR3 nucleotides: TGTGCCAGCAGCGTTAGGGGAGCCTATGGCTACACCTTC. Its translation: CASSVRGAYGYTF.